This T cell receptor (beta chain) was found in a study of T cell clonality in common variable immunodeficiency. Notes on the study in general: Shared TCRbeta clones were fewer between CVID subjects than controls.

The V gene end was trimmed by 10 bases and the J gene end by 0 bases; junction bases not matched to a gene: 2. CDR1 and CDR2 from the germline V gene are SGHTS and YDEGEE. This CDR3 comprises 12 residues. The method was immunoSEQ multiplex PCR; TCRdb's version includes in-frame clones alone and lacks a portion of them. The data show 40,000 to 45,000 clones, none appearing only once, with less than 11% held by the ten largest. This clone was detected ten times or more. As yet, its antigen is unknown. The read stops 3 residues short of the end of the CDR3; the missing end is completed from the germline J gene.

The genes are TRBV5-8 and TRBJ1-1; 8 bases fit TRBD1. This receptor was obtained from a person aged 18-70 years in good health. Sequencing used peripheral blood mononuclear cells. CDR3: CAGQGLNTEAFF. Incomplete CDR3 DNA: TGTGCCGGACAGGGCCTGAACACTGAA.